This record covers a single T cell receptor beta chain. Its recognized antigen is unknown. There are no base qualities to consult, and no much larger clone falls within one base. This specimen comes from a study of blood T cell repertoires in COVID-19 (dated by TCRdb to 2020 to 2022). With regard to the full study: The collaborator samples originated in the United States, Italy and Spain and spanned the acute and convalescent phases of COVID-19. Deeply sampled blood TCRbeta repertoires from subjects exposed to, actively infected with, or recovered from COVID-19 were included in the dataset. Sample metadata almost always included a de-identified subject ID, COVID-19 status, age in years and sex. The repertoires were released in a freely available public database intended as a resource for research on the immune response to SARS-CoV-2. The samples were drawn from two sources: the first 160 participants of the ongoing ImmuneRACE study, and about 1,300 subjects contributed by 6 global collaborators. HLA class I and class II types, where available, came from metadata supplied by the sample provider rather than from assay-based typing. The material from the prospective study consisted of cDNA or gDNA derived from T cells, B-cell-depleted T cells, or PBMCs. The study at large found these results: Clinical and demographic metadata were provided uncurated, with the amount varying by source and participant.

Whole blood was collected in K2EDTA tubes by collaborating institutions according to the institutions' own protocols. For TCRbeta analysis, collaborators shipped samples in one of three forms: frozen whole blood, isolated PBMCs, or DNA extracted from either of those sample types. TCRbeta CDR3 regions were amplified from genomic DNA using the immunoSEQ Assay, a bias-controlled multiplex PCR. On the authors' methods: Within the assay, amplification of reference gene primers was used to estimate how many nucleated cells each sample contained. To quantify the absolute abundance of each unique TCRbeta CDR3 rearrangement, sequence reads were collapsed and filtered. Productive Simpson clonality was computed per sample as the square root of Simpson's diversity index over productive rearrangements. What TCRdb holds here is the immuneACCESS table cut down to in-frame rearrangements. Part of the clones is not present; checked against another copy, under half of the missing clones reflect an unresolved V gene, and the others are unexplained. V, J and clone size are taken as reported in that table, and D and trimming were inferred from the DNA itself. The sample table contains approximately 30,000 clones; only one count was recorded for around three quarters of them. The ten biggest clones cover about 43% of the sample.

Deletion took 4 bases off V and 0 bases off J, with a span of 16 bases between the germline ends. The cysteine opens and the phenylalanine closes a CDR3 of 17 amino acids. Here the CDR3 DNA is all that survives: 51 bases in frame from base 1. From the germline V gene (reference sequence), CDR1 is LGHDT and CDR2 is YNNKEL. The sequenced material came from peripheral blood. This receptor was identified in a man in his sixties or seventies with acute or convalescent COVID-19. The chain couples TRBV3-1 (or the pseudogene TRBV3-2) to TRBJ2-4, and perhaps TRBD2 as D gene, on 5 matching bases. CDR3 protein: CASSPPYRTVAKNIQYF. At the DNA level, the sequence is TGTGCCAGCAGCCCCCCATATCGGACTGTAGCCAAAAACATTCAGTACTTC.